What follows are 22 T cell receptor beta chains derived from one specimen sequenced in a study of T cell repertoires in cytomegalovirus infection. Their antigens are not known. TCRdb processed the reads anew with MiXCR; each CDR3 protein has one entry. Counted here are around 900,000 distinct CDR3 sequences, around 30% occurring once; the ten biggest clones make up around 15%. Sequenced material: cultured CD8+ T cells from PBMCs, taken from culture after CMV antigen stimulation. These receptor sequences come from a human donor in good health (CMV status not recorded). Some clones in this sample may be carry-over from other donors' samples.

As DNA, the CDR3 is TGTGCCAGCAGCTTGGAGAGGTACAATGAGCAGTTCTTC. Translation: CASSLERYNEQFF. The chain couples TRBV7-9 to TRBJ2-1, with D unresolved. V shed 3 bases and J shed 4 bases, with 7 bases lying between them. The CDR3 spans 13 residues. From germline, CDR1 is SEHNR and CDR2 FQNEAQ (reference sequence).

This clonotype was observed a handful of times. The V call is TRBV29-1, the J call TRBJ2-7; perhaps TRBD2 as D (5 bases). This CDR3 is 12 amino acids long. CDR1 is SQVTM, CDR2 ANQGSEA, per germline. Trimming pared 4 bases from V and 1 base from J, leaving 8 bases between. CDR3 region: CSVAEGSYEQYF. In nucleotides, the CDR3 is TGCAGCGTTGCCGAGGGTTCCTACGAGCAGTACTTC.

As to this clonotype: Since a much larger clone is just one base distant, this may be a read error. The chain links TRBV9 to TRBJ1-4; no clear D gene. Trimming cost V 0 bases and J 1 base, with 1 base left between them. The CDR3 contains 13 residues. Germline CDR1 reads SGDLS; CDR2 reads YYNGEE. CDR3 nucleotide sequence: TGTGCCAGCAGCGTAGGAACTAATGAAAAACTGTTTTTT. Residues: CASSVGTNEKLFF.

This clonotype showed up just a few times. The rearrangement joins TRBV19 to TRBJ1-1; D is uncertain. V lost 3 bases to trimming and J lost 4 bases, with 6 bases between them. CDR1 LNHDA and CDR2 SQIVND come from the germline V gene (reference sequence). The CDR3 contains 12 residues. The CDR3: CASSMSRTEAFF. The DNA for the CDR3 is TGTGCCAGTAGTATGAGCCGCACTGAAGCTTTCTTT.

The chain joins TRBV28 to TRBJ1-5; no firm D call. There are 16 residues in the CDR3. V shed 4 bases and J shed 0 bases, with 13 bases lying between them. Per germline, CDR1 MDHEN and CDR2 SYDVKM. The CDR3 is CASSSSFSISNQPQHF. The CDR3 region has the DNA TGTGCCAGCAGTTCCAGCTTCTCAATTAGCAATCAGCCCCAGCATTTT. Complete variable domain (other parts from reference TRBV28 and TRBJ1-5): DVKVTQSSRYLVKRTGEKVFLECVQDMDHENMFWYRQDPGLGLRLIYFSYDVKMKEKGDIPEGYSVSREKKERFSLILESASTNQTSMYLCASSSSFSISNQPQHFGDGTRLSIL.

Only a few counts were recorded for this clonotype. The chain couples TRBV9 to TRBJ2-5, with D tentatively TRBD1 (5 bases). Trimming shortened V by 3 bases and J by 0 bases, and 9 bases separated the two germline ends. The germline V gene encodes CDR1 SGDLS and CDR2 YYNGEE. This CDR3 comprises 14 residues. As DNA, the CDR3 is TGTGCCAGCAGCGGGGGCAGATACCAAGAGACCCAGTACTTC. This sequence encodes CASSGGRYQETQYF.

This clonotype was counted many times. The V gene is TRBV7-2, the J gene TRBJ2-3, with a tentative D call TRBD1 (5 bases). Germline lookup yields CDR1 SGHTA and CDR2 FQGNSA. The ends were cut back, 3 bases at V and 5 bases at J, with 18 bases in the middle. CDR3 size: 16 residues. The CDR3 DNA reads TGTGCCAGCAGCTTCCTAGACCGGACAAATATAGATACGCAGTATTTT. Amino acid sequence: CASSFLDRTNIDTQYF.

The sample holds a few counts of this clonotype. The chain joins TRBV6-6 to TRBJ2-2; 7 bases agree with TRBD1. CDR1 is MNHNY and CDR2 is SVGAGI in the germline V gene (reference sequence). With V trimmed by 0 bases and J by 1 base, 5 bases remained unmatched. The CDR3 is 17 amino acids. For the CDR3, the DNA is TGTGCCAGCAGTTACTCAGCGCGGACAGGGAACACCGGGGAGCTGTTTTTT. This codes for CASSYSARTGNTGELFF.

This clonotype has only one observation. V gene TRBV20-1 combines with J gene TRBJ2-1, with D possibly being TRBD2 (6 bases). The V and J ends lost 3 bases and 9 bases respectively, with 9 bases between them. CDR3 length: 11 amino acids. In germline, CDR1 is DFQATT, CDR2 SNEGSKA (reference sequence). CDR3 in amino acids: CSASMEGEQFF. CDR3 sequence (DNA): TGCAGTGCTAGTATGGAGGGTGAGCAGTTCTTC.

This clonotype was seen at least ten times. The chain couples TRBV7-2 to TRBJ2-3, with TRBD1 identical over 7 bases. Germline CDR1 and CDR2: SGHTA and FQGNSA. The CDR3 runs to 12 residues. The ends lost 11 bases at V and 2 bases at J; junction bases unmatched: 4. CDR3 sequence (DNA): TGTGCCTCGGGACAGCTCACAGATACGCAGTATTTT. Encoded protein: CASGQLTDTQYF.

The chain employs TRBV6-5 and TRBJ1-2, with D perhaps TRBD1 (5 bases). V was cut by 0 bases and J by 2 bases, with 10 bases left in between. The CDR3 runs to 15 residues. Per germline, CDR1 MNHEY and CDR2 SVGAGI. The CDR3 DNA is TGTGCCAGCAGTTACTCACCAGGGACGAACTATGGCTACACCTTC. Protein sequence: CASSYSPGTNYGYTF.

The V call is TRBV25-1, the J call TRBJ1-4; 8 bases match TRBD1. Germline V lookup: CDR1 MGHDK, CDR2 SYGVNS. The CDR3 loop spans 15 amino acids. Trimming took 8 bases from V and 6 from J; bases not matched to a gene: 11. DNA of the CDR3: TGTGCCAGCCGGAACAAGGACAGGGAGTATGAAAAACTGTTTTTT. It encodes CASRNKDREYEKLFF.

This clonotype was detected many times. The chain links TRBV7-2 to TRBJ2-1, with 7 bases identical to TRBD1. The CDR3 loop spans 18 amino acids. Germline V gene data show CDR1 as SGHTA and CDR2 as FQGNSA. The ends lost 4 bases at V and 5 bases at J; junction bases unmatched: 17. The chain's CDR3 is CASSSIDRVGSVDNEQFF. CDR3 sequence (DNA): TGTGCCAGCAGCTCCATTGACAGGGTTGGTTCGGTGGACAATGAGCAGTTCTTC.

The V call is TRBV4-1, the J call TRBJ1-5; 9 bases agree with TRBD1. The CDR3 extends over 15 amino acids. Germline CDR1 and CDR2: MGHRA and YSYEKL. J gave up 8 bases and V 3 bases, and 8 bases lay outside the gene matches. CDR3 DNA: TGCGCCAGCAGCCAGCTCGGGACAGGGAGTGAGCCCCAGCATTTT. Protein product: CASSQLGTGSEPQHF.

This chain links TRBV11-1 with TRBJ1-1; no clear D. V lost 3 bases to trimming and J lost 4 bases, with 12 bases between them. The length of the CDR3 is 14 residues. The germline V gene has CDR1 SGHAT and CDR2 FQDESV (reference sequence). The CDR3 DNA follows: TGTGCCAGCAGCTTGTGGATAGGAGCCACTGAAGCTTTCTTT. This codes for CASSLWIGATEAFF. Variable domain in full (rest from reference TRBV11-1 and TRBJ1-1): EAEVAQSPRYKITEKSQAVAFWCDPISGHATLYWYRQILGQGPELLVQFQDESVVDDSQLPKDRFSAERLKGVDSTLKIQPAELGDSAMYLCASSLWIGATEAFFGQGTRLTVV.

In its sample, this clonotype was seen many times. V usage is TRBV7-2 and J usage is TRBJ1-1, with 7 bases aligning to TRBD1. J was trimmed by 5 bases and V by 7 bases; bases with no gene match: 10. The CDR3 extends over 14 amino acids. Germline loops: CDR1 SGHTA, CDR2 FQGNSA. CDR3 coding DNA: TGTGCCAGCACCTCCAGGGGGAGCCTTACTGAAGCTTTCTTT. This translates into CASTSRGSLTEAFF. The whole variable domain, remainder taken from reference TRBV7-2 and TRBJ1-1, is GAGVSQSPSNKVTEKGKDVELRCDPISGHTALYWYRQSLGQGLEFLIYFQGNSAPDKSGLPSDRFSAERTGGSVSTLTIQRTQQEDSAVYLCASTSRGSLTEAFFGQGTRLTVV.

The chain has TRBV9 and TRBJ1-6, with D possibly being TRBD1 (5 bases). There are 15 residues in the CDR3. CDR1 and CDR2 (germline): SGDLS, YYNGEE. Trimming pared 8 bases from V and 7 bases from J, leaving 19 bases between. The CDR3 DNA reads TGTGCCAGTAGCTCCTGGGACGACTCAAATTCACCCCTCCACTTT. It codes for CASSSWDDSNSPLHF.

This clonotype came up a few times. This rearrangement joins TRBV12-3 or TRBV12-4 to TRBJ2-7, with a weak D call TRBD2 (5 bases). The CDR3 sequence is 13 residues long. Trimming removed 1 base at V and 4 bases at J, with 8 bases between. CDR3 region: CASSLETGYEQYF. As DNA, the CDR3 is TGTGCCAGCAGTTTAGAGACGGGATACGAGCAGTACTTC.

The gene calls are TRBV28 and TRBJ2-6; D may be TRBD2 (6 bases). Trimming took off 3 bases at V and 0 bases at J, with 12 bases between the two ends. In germline, CDR1 is MDHEN, CDR2 SYDVKM. The CDR3 covers 17 residues. CDR3 sequence reads: CASSFGGLGSGANVLTF. CDR3 bases: TGTGCCAGCAGTTTTGGGGGGTTAGGCTCTGGGGCCAACGTCCTGACTTTC.

The chain couples TRBV29-1 to TRBJ2-7, with D possibly TRBD2 on 5 matching bases. The germline V and J ends were trimmed by 4 bases and 3 bases, with 7 bases remaining between them. Looked up from germline, CDR1 is SQVTM and CDR2 is ANQGSEA. The CDR3 has 11 residues. CDR3 sequence: CSVGGLYEQYF. CDR3 DNA sequence: TGCAGCGTTGGAGGACTCTACGAGCAGTACTTC.

This rearrangement joins TRBV4-2 to TRBJ1-4; D gene uncertain. The V gene's germline CDR1 is LGHNA and CDR2 YNFKEQ. Trimming left V 0 bases short and J 4 bases short, with 6 bases between. The CDR3 is made up of 14 amino acids. The CDR3 reads CASSQDPDNEKLFF. CDR3 coding DNA: TGTGCCAGCAGCCAAGATCCGGATAATGAAAAACTGTTTTTT.

The chain combines TRBV27 with TRBJ2-1, with D possibly being TRBD2 (7 bases). V was cut by 8 bases and J by 0 bases, with 20 bases left in between. Per germline, CDR1 MNHEY and CDR2 SMNVEV (reference sequence). This CDR3 is built from 17 residues. The CDR3 loop reads CASGEGRGESSYNEQFF. As DNA, the CDR3 is TGTGCCAGCGGAGAAGGGAGGGGGGAGAGCTCCTACAATGAGCAGTTCTTC.